A single sample is the source of the 24 T cell receptor beta chains below, sequenced in a study of T-cell reconstitution after alpha-beta-depleted transplantation in children. Unique molecular identifiers featured in how the TCRbeta library was prepared. TCRdb analysed the PCR reads with MiXCR anew, one entry per CDR3 protein. The table includes 450,000 to 600,000 distinct CDR3 sequences, 32% detected once. Sequencing was performed on PBMCs from the stem cell graft donor, taken from the stem cell graft. The receptors here all came from a human donor who donated a stem cell graft to a child with aplastic anemia.

This rearrangement joins TRBV29-1 to TRBJ1-1, with D possibly matching TRBD1 (5 bases). With 7 bases removed from V and 2 bases from J, the gap between germline ends came to 17 bases. The CDR3 extends over 14 amino acids. Germline assignment: CDR1 SQVTM and CDR2 ANQGSEA. The CDR3 sequence is CSEKMGTANTEAFF. In nucleotides, the CDR3 is TGCAGCGAAAAAATGGGGACGGCAAACACTGAAGCTTTCTTT.

The chain links TRBV4-2 to TRBJ2-7, with a possible D match to TRBD2 (5 bases). The CDR3 covers 15 residues. The germline V and J ends were trimmed by 4 bases and 4 bases, with 17 bases remaining between them. The V gene's germline CDR1 is LGHNA and CDR2 YNFKEQ. The CDR3 sequence is CASSRGSDGGYEQYF. The CDR3 nucleotides read TGTGCCAGCAGCCGCGGATCGGACGGAGGTTACGAGCAGTACTTC.

The rearrangement uses TRBV6-2 or TRBV6-3 and TRBJ2-1; 13 bases match TRBD2. The ends lost 2 bases at V and 7 bases at J; junction bases unmatched: 5. This CDR3 comprises 16 residues. Germline V CDR1 and CDR2: MNHEY, SVGEGT. The CDR3 DNA reads as TGTGCCAGCAGTTACGGTGGACTAGCGGGAGAGAATGAGCAGTTCTTC. Residues: CASSYGGLAGENEQFF.

Ten or more counts support this clonotype. The rearrangement links TRBV29-1 to TRBJ2-1; D uncertain. CDR1 is SQVTM and CDR2 is ANQGSEA in the germline V gene. V lost 6 bases and J lost 10, with 13 bases in between. The CDR3 covers 11 residues. In DNA, the CDR3 is TGCAGCGTCGACCCATATGGGGAGCAGTTCTTC. Encoded protein: CSVDPYGEQFF.

The V and J genes are TRBV29-1 and TRBJ2-1; D may be TRBD1 or TRBD2 (5 bases each). V was clipped by 5 bases and J by 0 bases, with 11 bases between them. The CDR3 spans 14 residues. The germline gives CDR1 SQVTM, CDR2 ANQGSEA. The CDR3 region has the DNA TGCAGCGTTCGGGACCCCAGCTCCTACAATGAGCAGTTCTTC. It translates to CSVRDPSSYNEQFF.

This sequence joins TRBV7-2 and TRBJ2-1; D uncertain. CDR3 length: 13 residues. Germline V CDR1 and CDR2: SGHTA, FQGNSA. V was shortened by 1 base and J by 5 bases, with 6 bases between the two germline ends. The CDR3 loop is CASSLGNHNEQFF. In DNA form, the CDR3 reads TGTGCCAGCAGCTTAGGGAACCACAATGAGCAGTTCTTC.

The table lists this clonotype with many counts. V gene TRBV12-3 or TRBV12-4 combines with J gene TRBJ2-3; D gene uncertain. Deletions cut 6 bases from V and 0 bases from J, with 7 bases between. The CDR3 has 13 amino acids. CDR3 sequence reads: CASSSVSTDTQYF. The CDR3 DNA follows: TGTGCCAGCAGCTCAGTGAGCACAGATACGCAGTATTTT.

The V and J genes are TRBV29-1 and TRBJ1-3; D gene unclear. The germline gives CDR1 SQVTM, CDR2 ANQGSEA. V was trimmed by 0 bases and J by 0 bases, leaving 9 bases between them. This CDR3 spans 15 amino acids. CDR3 nucleotide sequence: TGCAGCGTTGAAGATCAAGGGTACTCTGGAAACACCATATATTTT. Protein sequence: CSVEDQGYSGNTIYF.

This clonotype was counted only a few times. V usage is TRBV7-9 and J usage is TRBJ2-3, with TRBD2 matching over 10 bases. Unmatched junction bases numbered 7, after V lost 1 base and J lost 3 bases. Germline CDR1 is SEHNR and CDR2 is FQNEAQ (reference sequence). The CDR3 extends over 17 amino acids. CDR3: CASSLGLAGVRTDTQYF. The CDR3 DNA follows: TGTGCCAGCAGCTTAGGCCTAGCGGGAGTTCGAACAGATACGCAGTATTTT.

This chain connects TRBV5-1 to TRBJ1-2, with D maybe TRBD1 (6 bases). From germline, CDR1 is SGHRS and CDR2 YFSETQ. This CDR3 region has 16 residues. The ends were cut back, 3 bases at V and 1 base at J, with 16 bases in the middle. This CDR3 reads CASSSTRDTRNYGYTF. CDR3 in DNA: TGCGCCAGCAGCTCGACCCGGGACACTCGTAACTATGGCTACACCTTC.

This clonotype has more than one count but fewer than ten. The rearrangement joins TRBV28 to TRBJ1-1; D uncertain. The germline V and J ends were trimmed by 6 bases and 1 base, with 12 bases remaining between them. In germline, CDR1 is MDHEN, CDR2 SYDVKM. This CDR3 is built from 14 residues. The CDR3 coding sequence is TGTGCCAGCAGCCTAGCGCAGGAGAACACTGAAGCTTTCTTT. Protein sequence: CASSLAQENTEAFF.

This clonotype was seen only a few times. The J gene is TRBJ2-1, the V gene TRBV11-2, with 7 bases aligning to TRBD1. The CDR3 contains 11 residues. Trimming cost V 6 bases and J 13 bases; bases outside gene matches: 6. CDR1 SGHAT and CDR2 FQNNGV come from the germline V gene. CDR3 in amino acids: CASRWRQGQFF. Here the CDR3 DNA reads TGTGCCAGCAGATGGAGACAGGGTCAGTTCTTC.

This sequence joins TRBV7-2 and TRBJ1-4; D is ambiguous. This CDR3 is built from 14 residues. V dropped 4 bases and J dropped 8 bases, with 14 bases sitting between them. CDR1 SGHTA and CDR2 FQGNSA come from the germline V gene. The CDR3 region is CASSSGNPGEKLFF. The CDR3 DNA follows: TGTGCCAGCAGCTCCGGCAATCCGGGGGAAAAACTGTTTTTT.

V usage is TRBV5-8 and J usage is TRBJ2-7, with D tentatively TRBD1 or TRBD2 (5 bases each). Germline assignment: CDR1 SGHTS and CDR2 YDEGEE. This CDR3 contains 14 residues. The V end was cut by 4 bases, the J end by 2 bases, with 13 bases between. Here the CDR3 reads CASSQRDPPYEQYF. The CDR3 DNA reads TGTGCCAGCAGCCAACGGGACCCCCCCTACGAGCAGTACTTC.

On this clonotype itself: One base away lies a much larger clone, so this may be a sequencing read error. The CDR3 loop reads CASSYSGNTEELFF. The CDR3 DNA reads as TGTGCCAGCAGTTACTCGGGGAACACCGAGGAGCTGTTTTTT. The rearrangement uses TRBV6-5 and TRBJ2-2; D remains ambiguous. There are 14 residues in the CDR3. Looked up from germline, CDR1 is MNHEY and CDR2 is SVGAGI.

The chain recombines TRBV18 with TRBJ2-7; 8 positions match TRBD2. Per the germline V gene, CDR1 is KGHSH and CDR2 is LQKENI. This CDR3 is built from 14 residues. The junction had 7 bases not matched to a gene; V was cut back by 3 bases and J by 6 bases. The CDR3, as DNA: TGTGCCAGCTCACCGAGCGGGAGTCCGGGCGAGCAGTACGTC. It yields the protein CASSPSGSPGEQYV.

This clonotype was seen a handful of times. The rearrangement links TRBV29-1 to TRBJ2-1, with 9 bases matching TRBD2. CDR3 length equals 14 residues. In germline, CDR1 is SQVTM, CDR2 ANQGSEA. After removal of 6 bases from V and 4 bases from J, the junction contained 7 bases not matched to a gene. The CDR3 sequence: CSVPGTSRYNEQFF. The CDR3 nucleotides read TGCAGCGTGCCCGGGACTAGCCGGTACAATGAGCAGTTCTTC.

Here the CDR3 DNA reads TGCGCCAGCAGCTTGGAACTAGCAGGCGCAGATACGCAGTATTTT. Its protein is CASSLELAGADTQYF. The V gene is TRBV5-1, the J gene TRBJ2-3; a weak D match, TRBD2 (6 bases). Germline values: CDR1 SGHRS, CDR2 YFSETQ. The CDR3 is 15 residues long. V gave up 0 bases and J gave up 4 bases, with 12 bases separating them.

The V gene is TRBV2, the J gene TRBJ2-2; 10 nucleotides align to TRBD1. Losses at the gene ends were 10 bases for V and 4 bases for J; bases not matched to a gene: 6. The length of the CDR3 is 14 residues. Germline CDR1 is SNHLY and CDR2 is FYNNEI. The CDR3 reads CANWDRGGTGELFF. The CDR3, as DNA: TGTGCCAACTGGGACAGGGGTGGCACCGGGGAGCTGTTTTTT.

The table lists this clonotype with a few counts. The chain couples TRBV15 to TRBJ2-1; TRBD2 matches 11 bases. Trimming at V came to 5 bases and at J to 7 bases, leaving 7 bases not matched to a gene. CDR3 length: 15 residues. The V gene's germline CDR1 is LNHNV and CDR2 YYDKDF (reference sequence). The DNA of the CDR3 is TGTGCCACCAGCCCGCAACTAGCGGGAGCTAATGAGCAGTTCTTC. Amino acids: CATSPQLAGANEQFF. The whole variable domain, filled in from reference TRBV15 and TRBJ2-1, reads DAMVIQNPRYQVTQFGKPVTLSCSQTLNHNVMYWYQQKSSQAPKLLFHYYDKDFNNEADTPDNFQSRRPNTSFCFLDIRSPGLGDTAMYLCATSPQLAGANEQFFGPGTRLTVL.

V usage is TRBV7-9 and J usage is TRBJ1-4; D gene unclear. CDR3 length: 14 residues. V was pared by 6 bases and J by 4 bases, with 12 bases between. CDR1 and CDR2 from the germline V gene are SEHNR and FQNEAQ (reference sequence). The CDR3 protein is CASSLSARNEKLFF. CDR3 in DNA: TGTGCCAGCAGTCTTTCGGCGCGTAATGAAAAACTGTTTTTT.

A few counts support this clonotype. CDR3 in amino acids: CSATMVNGYTF. The CDR3 coding sequence is TGCAGTGCTACCATGGTGAATGGCTACACCTTC. The chain has TRBV20-1 and TRBJ1-2; D unclear. The germline V and J ends were trimmed by 4 bases and 6 bases, with 9 bases remaining between them. The germline CDR1 and CDR2 sequences are DFQATT and SNEGSKA (reference sequence). The CDR3 loop spans 11 amino acids.

This rearrangement joins TRBV10-3 to TRBJ1-1, with 9 bases lining up with TRBD1. The ends lost 7 bases at V and 4 bases at J; junction bases unmatched: 4. This CDR3 comprises 13 residues. The germline V gene has CDR1 ENHRY and CDR2 SYGVKD. The CDR3 DNA is TGTGCCATCAACCGACAGGGGGGCACTGAAGCTTTCTTT. It is translated as CAINRQGGTEAFF.

This clonotype was seen more than once but under ten times. The chain joins TRBV29-1 to TRBJ1-1, with D unclear. With 3 bases removed from V and 5 bases from J, the gap between germline ends came to 13 bases. This CDR3 comprises 13 residues. Germline values: CDR1 SQVTM, CDR2 ANQGSEA. The CDR3 sequence is CSVDSGRGTEAFF. The CDR3, as DNA: TGCAGCGTTGATTCGGGTCGTGGGACTGAAGCTTTCTTT. Looking up the rest from reference TRBV29-1 and TRBJ1-1 gives the full variable domain: SAVISQKPSRDICQRGTSLTIQCQVDSQVTMMFWYRQQPGQSLTLIATANQGSEATYESGFVIDKFPISRPNLTFSTLTVSNMSPEDSSIYLCSVDSGRGTEAFFGQGTRLTVV.